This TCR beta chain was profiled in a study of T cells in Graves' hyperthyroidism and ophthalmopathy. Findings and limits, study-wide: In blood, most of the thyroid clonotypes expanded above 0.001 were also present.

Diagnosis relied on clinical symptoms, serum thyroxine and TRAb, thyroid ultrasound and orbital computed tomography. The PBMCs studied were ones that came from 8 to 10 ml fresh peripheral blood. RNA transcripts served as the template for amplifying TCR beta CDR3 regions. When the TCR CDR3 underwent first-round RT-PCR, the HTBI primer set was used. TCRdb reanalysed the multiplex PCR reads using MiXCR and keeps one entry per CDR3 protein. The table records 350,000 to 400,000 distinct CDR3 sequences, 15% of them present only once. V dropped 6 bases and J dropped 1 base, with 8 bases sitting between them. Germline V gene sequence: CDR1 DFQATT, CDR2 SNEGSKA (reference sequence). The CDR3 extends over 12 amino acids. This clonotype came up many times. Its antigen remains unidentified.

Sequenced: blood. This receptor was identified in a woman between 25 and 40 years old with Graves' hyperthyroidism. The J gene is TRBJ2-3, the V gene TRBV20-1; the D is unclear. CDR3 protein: CSAHEGTDTQYF. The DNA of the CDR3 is TGCAGTGCCCACGAGGGCACAGATACGCAGTATTTT.